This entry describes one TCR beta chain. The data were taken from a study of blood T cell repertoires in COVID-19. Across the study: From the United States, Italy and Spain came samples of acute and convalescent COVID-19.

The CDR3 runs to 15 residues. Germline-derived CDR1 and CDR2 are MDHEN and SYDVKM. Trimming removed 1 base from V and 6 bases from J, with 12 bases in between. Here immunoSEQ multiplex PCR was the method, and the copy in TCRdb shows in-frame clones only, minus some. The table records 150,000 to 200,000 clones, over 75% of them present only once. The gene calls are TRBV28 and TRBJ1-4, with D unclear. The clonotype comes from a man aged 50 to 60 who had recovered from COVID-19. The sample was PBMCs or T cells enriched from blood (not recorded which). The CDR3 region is CASSLLRSTDEKLFF. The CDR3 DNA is TGTGCCAGCAGTTTATTGAGAAGTACGGATGAAAAACTGTTTTTT.